One and the same sample provided the 29 T cell receptor beta chains below, sequenced in a study of blood T cell repertoires in COVID-19. Sequenced by immunoSEQ multiplex PCR; TCRdb stores in-frame clones only, minus some. The table includes about 150,000 clones, roughly four fifths detected once. Source material: peripheral blood. The source is a man aged 80 or over with acute or convalescent COVID-19.

CDR3 protein: CASSTRTSGSSYNEQFF. CDR3 nucleotides: TGCGCCAGCAGCACTCGGACTAGCGGTAGCTCCTACAATGAGCAGTTCTTC. The chain uses TRBV5-1 and TRBJ2-1; 10 bases fit TRBD2. CDR1 SGHRS and CDR2 YFSETQ come from the germline V gene. This CDR3 comprises 17 residues. After removal of 4 bases from V and 0 bases from J, the junction contained 7 bases not matched to a gene.

In DNA, the CDR3 is TGTGCCAGCAGCTTGGCCAGTGGGGGGAGGAATGAAAAACTGTTTTTT. Translating gives CASSLASGGRNEKLFF. The chain carries TRBV5-5 and TRBJ1-4, with a possible D match to TRBD1 (5 bases). The CDR3 totals 16 residues. Trimming cost V 0 bases and J 5 bases, with 14 bases left between them. Germline V CDR1 and CDR2: SGHKS, YYEKEE (reference sequence).

J is TRBJ2-2 and V is TRBV10-3; 7 bases line up with TRBD1. Germline CDR1 reads ENHRY; CDR2 reads SYGVKD. The CDR3 runs to 15 residues. V trimming: 3 bases; J trimming: 1 base; junction bases outside the gene matches: 2. CDR3 sequence: CAISDNRGNTGELFF. For the CDR3, the DNA is TGTGCCATCAGTGACAACAGGGGGAACACCGGGGAGCTGTTTTTT.

The rearrangement uses TRBV9 and TRBJ2-5; D is possibly TRBD1 (6 bases). The CDR3 totals 14 residues. CDR1 and CDR2 (germline): SGDLS, YYNGEE. Trimming removed 4 bases at V and 2 bases at J, with 12 bases between. CDR3 bases: TGTGCCAGCAGCCCACAGACAGGACAAGAGACCCAGTACTTC. It yields the protein CASSPQTGQETQYF. Looking up the rest from reference TRBV9 and TRBJ2-5 gives the full variable domain: DSGVTQTPKHLITATGQRVTLRCSPRSGDLSVYWYQQSLDQGLQFLIQYYNGEERAKGNILERFSAQQFPDLHSELNLSSLELGDSALYFCASSPQTGQETQYFGPGTRLLVL.

The V gene is TRBV6-5, the J gene TRBJ2-5; D is unclear. Trimming pared 6 bases from V and 0 bases from J, leaving 5 bases between. The germline CDR1 and CDR2 sequences are MNHEY and SVGAGI. The CDR3 length is 12 residues. As DNA, the CDR3 is TGTGCCAGCAGGCGGTACCAAGAGACCCAGTACTTC. Translation: CASRRYQETQYF.

This chain connects TRBV30 to TRBJ2-5; D unclear. V was cut by 1 base and J by 10 bases, with 16 bases left in between. The CDR3 has 13 residues. Germline CDR1 is GTSNPN and CDR2 is SVGIG (reference sequence). CDR3 bases: TGTGCCTGGAGTGCCGTCGGTTCATCGAGCCAGTACTTC. It is translated as CAWSAVGSSSQYF.

Only one count was recorded for this clone. The CDR3 loop is CASSDLGARGVNEQFF. In nucleotides, the CDR3 is TGTGCCAGCAGTGACTTGGGGGCTAGAGGTGTCAATGAGCAGTTCTTC. V usage is TRBV6-4 and J usage is TRBJ2-1; TRBD1 is a possible D gene (6 bases). The V and J ends lost 1 base and 6 bases respectively, with 16 bases between them. The CDR3 is made up of 16 amino acids. From germline, CDR1 is MRHNA and CDR2 SNTAGT.

The V gene is TRBV15, the J gene TRBJ2-1, with 9 bases matching TRBD1. This CDR3 contains 15 residues. Germline V gene data show CDR1 as LNHNV and CDR2 as YYDKDF (reference sequence). V shed 5 bases, J shed 12 bases, and the junction held 14 bases outside the gene matches. The CDR3 region is CATSGAGTGSVSQFF. CDR3 sequence (DNA): TGTGCCACCAGCGGGGCCGGGACAGGGTCCGTGTCGCAGTTCTTC.

This clone was counted a few times. The V call is TRBV6-5, the J call TRBJ2-5, with D perhaps TRBD1 (5 bases). CDR1 and CDR2 from the germline V gene are MNHEY and SVGAGI. CDR3 length equals 15 residues. V lost 2 bases and J 0 bases, leaving 10 bases between the germline ends. CDR3 residues: CASSYQGSNQETQYF. In nucleotides, the CDR3 is TGTGCCAGCAGTTACCAGGGCTCCAACCAAGAGACCCAGTACTTC.

The chain combines TRBV6-5 with TRBJ1-5, with unresolved D. Germline V gene sequence: CDR1 MNHEY, CDR2 SVGAGI. The germline V and J ends were trimmed by 2 bases and 6 bases, with 14 bases remaining between them. The length of the CDR3 is 15 residues. CDR3 amino acids: CASSYKGVPGQPQHF. The CDR3 coding sequence is TGTGCCAGCAGTTACAAGGGAGTTCCGGGTCAGCCCCAGCATTTT.

The chain recombines TRBV30 with TRBJ2-7, with D maybe TRBD1 (5 bases). V dropped 0 bases and J dropped 4 bases, with 16 bases sitting between them. The V gene's germline CDR1 is GTSNPN and CDR2 SVGIG (reference sequence). The CDR3 sequence is 15 residues long. The CDR3 spells CAWSVPGLGHYEQYF. In nucleotides, the CDR3 is TGTGCCTGGAGTGTACCAGGGTTAGGACATTACGAGCAGTACTTC. The full variable domain, in which reference TRBV30 and TRBJ2-7 provide the parts outside the CDR3, is SQTIHQWPATLVQPVGSPLSLECTVEGTSNPNLYWYRQAAGRGLQLLFYSVGIGQISSEVPQNLSASRPQDRQFILSSKKLLLSDSGFYLCAWSVPGLGHYEQYFGPGTRLTVT.

The chain uses TRBV7-9 and TRBJ1-2, with a possible D match to TRBD1 (6 bases). Trimming removed 5 bases from V and 3 bases from J, with 10 bases in between. The germline CDR1 and CDR2 sequences are SEHNR and FQNEAQ (reference sequence). CDR3 length: 13 amino acids. In DNA form, the CDR3 reads TGTGCCAGCAGCCGAGGGGGGGACTATGGCTACACCTTC. It translates to CASSRGGDYGYTF.

The V gene is TRBV7-3, the J gene TRBJ1-1; D possibly corresponds to TRBD1 (6 bases). The CDR3 length is 13 residues. In germline, CDR1 is SGHTA, CDR2 FQGTGA. The V end was cut by 6 bases, the J end by 6 bases, with 14 bases between. In nucleotides, the CDR3 is TGTGCCAGCAGTCAGGGGTCCCTCGCTGAAGCTTTCTTT. It is translated as CASSQGSLAEAFF.

V usage is TRBV18 and J usage is TRBJ2-3; 7 nucleotides agree with TRBD1. CDR3 length: 16 residues. From germline, CDR1 is KGHSH and CDR2 LQKENI. Trimming at V came to 10 bases and at J to 0 bases, leaving 13 bases not matched to a gene. CDR3 in amino acids: CATALGGQPSTDTQYF. The CDR3 DNA reads as TGTGCCACCGCCCTAGGGGGACAGCCTAGCACAGATACGCAGTATTTT.

The chain joins TRBV5-5 to TRBJ2-2; D ambiguous. The CDR3 totals 14 residues. From germline, CDR1 is SGHKS and CDR2 YYEKEE (reference sequence). Trimming took 0 bases from V and 7 from J, leaving 10 bases between them. The CDR3 region is CASSLASPGGELFF. DNA for the CDR3: TGTGCCAGCAGCTTGGCTTCGCCAGGCGGGGAGCTGTTTTTT.

This chain connects TRBV7-9 to TRBJ2-1; the D is unclear. Germline CDR1 SEHNR, CDR2 FQNEAQ (reference sequence). With 1 base removed from V and 5 bases from J, the gap between germline ends came to 12 bases. The CDR3 is made up of 15 amino acids. CDR3 sequence reads: CASSLELGGNNEQFF. The CDR3 region has the DNA TGTGCCAGCAGCTTAGAACTTGGCGGAAACAATGAGCAGTTCTTC. Full variable domain (missing parts from reference TRBV7-9 and TRBJ2-1): DTGVSQNPRHKITKRGQNVTFRCDPISEHNRLYWYRQTLGQGPEFLTYFQNEAQLEKSRLLSDRFSAERPKGSFSTLEIQRTEQGDSAMYLCASSLELGGNNEQFFGPGTRLTVL.

The chain joins TRBV4-1 to TRBJ1-1, with 7 bases matching TRBD1. Germline CDR1 MGHRA, CDR2 YSYEKL. This CDR3 has 16 amino acids. Losses at the gene ends were 3 bases for V and 0 bases for J; bases not matched to a gene: 7. The CDR3 protein is CASSQAADRLNTEAFF. CDR3 DNA sequence: TGCGCCAGCAGCCAGGCCGCGGACAGGTTGAACACTGAAGCTTTCTTT.

The chain is built from TRBV14 and TRBJ2-3; D is possibly TRBD1 (6 bases). Germline V CDR1 and CDR2: SGHDN, FVKESK. The CDR3 has 14 amino acids. V was pared by 6 bases and J by 6 bases, with 16 bases between. This chain's CDR3 is CASRQTGYSDTQYF. DNA for the CDR3: TGTGCCAGCAGACAAACAGGGTACTCGGATACGCAGTATTTT.

This clone was seen a handful of times. V is TRBV2 and J is TRBJ2-1; TRBD2 agrees at 9 bases. Germline trimming cut 8 bases from V and 4 bases from J; bases unmatched to any gene: 15. Germline-derived CDR1 and CDR2 are SNHLY and FYNNEI. This CDR3 contains 17 residues. CDR3 region: CASSGQDSGGLYNEQFF. CDR3 bases: TGTGCCAGCTCCGGTCAGGATAGCGGGGGACTTTACAATGAGCAGTTCTTC.

The rearrangement joins TRBV4-1 to TRBJ1-2; tentative D call: TRBD1 (5 bases). Germline assignment: CDR1 MGHRA and CDR2 YSYEKL. Deletions cut 6 bases from V and 4 bases from J, with 27 bases between. CDR3 length equals 18 residues. The CDR3 sequence: CASSPDPNRLTATYGYTF. The CDR3 DNA reads TGCGCCAGCAGTCCGGACCCGAACCGACTGACAGCTACCTATGGCTACACCTTC.

The chain joins TRBV11-3 to TRBJ2-2; TRBD1 is a possible D gene (6 bases). This CDR3 is 14 amino acids long. Germline V gives CDR1 SGHNT, CDR2 YENEEA. V lost 6 bases, J lost 3 bases, and 11 bases lay in between. CDR3 sequence: CASRWGPDTGELFF. CDR3 nucleotides: TGTGCCAGCAGGTGGGGGCCCGACACCGGGGAGCTGTTTTTT.

The chain links TRBV28 to TRBJ1-5; weak D call: TRBD1 (6 bases). The V gene lost 2 bases and the J gene lost 3 bases, with 14 bases spanning the gap. The CDR3 covers 16 residues. CDR1 and CDR2 from the germline V gene are MDHEN and SYDVKM. The CDR3 here is CASSLLSGQINQPQHF. The CDR3 nucleotides read TGTGCCAGCAGTTTACTATCCGGACAGATCAATCAGCCCCAGCATTTT.

The J gene is TRBJ1-1, the V gene TRBV11-2; D remains ambiguous. The germline V and J ends were trimmed by 1 base and 5 bases, with 11 bases remaining between them. This CDR3 has 14 residues. Germline V gene data show CDR1 as SGHAT and CDR2 as FQNNGV. The CDR3 here is CASSLVPRGTEAFF. The CDR3 DNA reads as TGTGCCAGCAGCTTAGTTCCCCGGGGAACTGAAGCTTTCTTT.

The chain couples TRBV6-5 to TRBJ1-1, with D unclear. From germline, CDR1 is MNHEY and CDR2 SVGAGI. V was trimmed by 5 bases and J by 2 bases, leaving 12 bases between them. CDR3 length: 14 residues. In DNA form, the CDR3 reads TGTGCCAGCAGTCCACGCGGTGAAAACACTGAAGCTTTCTTT. Amino acid sequence: CASSPRGENTEAFF.

The rearrangement links TRBV29-1 to TRBJ2-5; 9 bases map to TRBD1. This CDR3 region has 13 residues. V lost 3 bases and J lost 4; bases outside the gene matches: 3. Germline V lookup: CDR1 SQVTM, CDR2 ANQGSEA. CDR3 protein: CSVDRQGGETQYF. The CDR3 nucleotides read TGCAGCGTTGATAGACAGGGGGGAGAGACCCAGTACTTC.

J is TRBJ2-7 and V is TRBV10-3; 7 bases agree with TRBD2. This CDR3 is built from 13 residues. The J segment lost 4 bases and the V segment lost 4 bases, leaving 4 bases of the junction unmatched. Germline CDR1 reads ENHRY; CDR2 reads SYGVKD. As DNA, the CDR3 is TGTGCCATCAGTGTCCCGGGGGGTTACGAGCAGTACTTC. Translated, it gives CAISVPGGYEQYF.

The chain employs TRBV29-1 and TRBJ1-2; 7 bases are a match to TRBD1. The CDR3 covers 14 residues. Germline V gene sequence: CDR1 SQVTM, CDR2 ANQGSEA. After removal of 1 base from V and 4 bases from J, the junction contained 6 bases not matched to a gene. CDR3 sequence: CSVEARQGTYGYTF. DNA of the CDR3: TGCAGCGTTGAAGCCCGACAGGGAACCTATGGCTACACCTTC.

This clone has just one count. This chain links TRBV6-5 with TRBJ1-3; D perhaps matches TRBD1 (6 bases). CDR1 MNHEY and CDR2 SVGAGI come from the germline V gene. There are 16 residues in the CDR3. Trimming cost V 0 bases and J 1 base, with 10 bases left between them. The CDR3 bases are TGTGCCAGCAGTTACTCGGCTACAGGGTCTGGAAACACCATATATTTT. It encodes CASSYSATGSGNTIYF.

The rearrangement joins TRBV18 to TRBJ1-4; D is possibly TRBD1 (5 bases). This CDR3 is 15 amino acids long. The germline V gene encodes CDR1 KGHSH and CDR2 LQKENI. Trimming took 2 bases from V and 7 from J, leaving 14 bases between them. The CDR3 DNA reads TGTGCCAGCTCACCAGGACCCACAGGTAGTGAAAAACTGTTTTTT. Translating gives CASSPGPTGSEKLFF.